Each of the 28 T cell receptor beta chains below was sequenced from the same sample in a study of early T cells in non-severe SARS-CoV-2 infection. Each CDR3 protein gets one entry after TCRdb re-called the 5' RACE reads with MiXCR. The table includes 84,000 or so distinct CDR3 sequences, roughly an eighth detected once. The sample was whole blood. The receptors were sampled from an adult who was a healthcare worker with PCR-confirmed SARS-CoV-2 infection or an uninfected control (not recorded which).

This clonotype was observed many times. The rearrangement links TRBV29-1 to TRBJ2-7; 8 nucleotides agree with TRBD1. CDR1 is SQVTM and CDR2 is ANQGSEA in the germline V gene. The CDR3 has 13 amino acids. The J segment lost 4 bases and the V segment lost 6 bases, leaving 8 bases of the junction unmatched. CDR3 protein: CSVTGTGVYEQYF. The CDR3 DNA is TGCAGCGTGACGGGGACAGGTGTTTACGAGCAGTACTTC.

This rearrangement joins TRBV27 to TRBJ1-1; no reliable D call. Germline V CDR1 and CDR2: MNHEY, SMNVEV (reference sequence). The CDR3 extends over 11 amino acids. The ends were cut back, 8 bases at V and 5 bases at J, with 9 bases in the middle. CDR3 DNA sequence: TGTGCCAGCGGCGGACTAACTGAAGCTTTCTTT. This gives the protein CASGGLTEAFF.

This clonotype came up a few times. The gene calls are TRBV12-3 or TRBV12-4 and TRBJ2-5, with 9 bases matching TRBD2. With V trimmed by 2 bases and J by 4 bases, 5 bases remained unmatched. This CDR3 has 15 amino acids. CDR3 amino acids: CASSLLAGDGETQYF. In DNA form, the CDR3 reads TGTGCCAGCAGTTTATTAGCGGGGGATGGAGAGACCCAGTACTTC.

There are a few counts of this clonotype. The V call is TRBV3-1, the J call TRBJ2-7; 8 bases map to TRBD1. CDR1 is LGHDT and CDR2 is YNNKEL in the germline V gene (reference sequence). V was pared by 1 base and J by 5 bases, with 7 bases of the junction left unmatched. There are 15 residues in the CDR3. The DNA of the CDR3 is TGTGCCAGCAGCCAAGTCCAGGGGGCGGGTCACGAGCAGTACTTC. Translating gives CASSQVQGAGHEQYF.

This clonotype was seen at least ten times. The V gene is TRBV5-1, the J gene TRBJ1-3; tentatively, D is TRBD1 (5 bases). Germline lookup yields CDR1 SGHRS and CDR2 YFSETQ. The CDR3 has 16 residues. Between the trimmed V and J ends, which lost 4 bases and 0 bases, there was a span of 14 bases. In nucleotides, the CDR3 is TGCGCCAGCAGCCGCGAAGGGGTATCCTCTGGAAACACCATATATTTT. Translated: CASSREGVSSGNTIYF. The whole variable domain, filled in from reference TRBV5-1 and TRBJ1-3, reads KAGVTQTPRYLIKTRGQQVTLSCSPISGHRSVSWYQQTPGQGLQFLFEYFSETQRNKGNFPGRFSGRQFSNSRSEMNVSTLELGDSALYLCASSREGVSSGNTIYFGEGSWLTVV.

This clonotype was counted at least ten times. V and J are TRBV2 and TRBJ1-1, with D possibly matching TRBD1 (5 bases). Trimming cost V 11 bases and J 1 base, with 11 bases left between them. The length of the CDR3 is 12 residues. Germline V CDR1 and CDR2: SNHLY, FYNNEI. This CDR3 is CAQGGWNTEAFF. The CDR3 nucleotides read TGTGCCCAGGGCGGATGGAACACTGAAGCTTTCTTT.

This clonotype was detected many times. This sequence joins TRBV7-9 and TRBJ1-1, with unresolved D. Germline values: CDR1 SEHNR, CDR2 FQNEAQ (reference sequence). CDR3 size: 13 residues. The V end was cut by 5 bases, the J end by 1 base, with 8 bases between. In DNA form, the CDR3 reads TGTGCCAGCAGCCCAACACCGAACACTGAAGCTTTCTTT. Its translation is CASSPTPNTEAFF.

The V gene is TRBV14, the J gene TRBJ1-2, with D maybe TRBD1 (6 bases). Trimming cost V 1 base and J 6 bases, with 15 bases left between them. CDR3 length: 15 amino acids. Germline values: CDR1 SGHDN, CDR2 FVKESK. CDR3 protein: CASSQAGTYHDGYTF. The CDR3 DNA sequence: TGTGCCAGCAGCCAAGCTGGGACATATCACGATGGCTACACCTTC.

The J gene is TRBJ2-7, the V gene TRBV5-1; D is unresolved. This CDR3 has 13 residues. Trimming took 5 bases from V and 0 from J, leaving 9 bases between them. CDR1 and CDR2 from the germline V gene are SGHRS and YFSETQ. The chain's CDR3 is CASSFGNSYEQYF. The CDR3 nucleotides are TGCGCCAGCAGTTTCGGAAACTCCTACGAGCAGTACTTC.

Many counts were recorded for this clonotype. This chain uses TRBV20-1 with TRBJ1-1; D ambiguous. The CDR3 totals 8 residues. Germline CDR1 reads DFQATT; CDR2 reads SNEGSKA (reference sequence). The CDR3 region is CSASKAFF. The CDR3 DNA follows: TGCAGCGCGTCTAAAGCTTTCTTT.

This clonotype has a count of ten or more. The chain employs TRBV28 and TRBJ2-1; 7 positions match TRBD1. The germline V gene encodes CDR1 MDHEN and CDR2 SYDVKM. V was clipped by 5 bases and J by 4 bases; unmatched bases: 11. This CDR3 spans 16 amino acids. The CDR3 protein is CASSTLEGAGYNEQFF. The CDR3 region has the DNA TGTGCCAGCAGTACCCTCGAGGGGGCTGGGTACAATGAGCAGTTCTTC.

In its sample, this clonotype was seen many times. In this CDR3 the conserved last residue, phenylalanine or tryptophan, is missing, so a read error is likely. The limits of the CDR3 on the DNA are not certain, so only TCRdb's listed CDR3 is given. This sequence joins TRBV3-1 and TRBJ1-1; TRBD1, the table's D call, lacks a check against the DNA. The CDR3 length is 12 residues, termini included. Germline V gives CDR1 LGHDT, CDR2 YNNKEL (reference sequence). The CDR3 is CASSQGQGAPRV.

This clonotype was found a few times. The chain combines TRBV7-9 with TRBJ2-6, with 7 bases matching TRBD1. The ends lost 4 bases at V and 2 bases at J; junction bases unmatched: 5. The CDR3 has 16 residues. CDR1 SEHNR and CDR2 FQNEAQ come from the germline V gene (reference sequence). The CDR3 DNA follows: TGTGCCAGCAGCTCCCCGGACAGGCCTGGGGCCAACGTCCTGACTTTC. It encodes CASSSPDRPGANVLTF.

This clonotype was counted once. This sequence may be a read error, since a much larger clone differs from it by one base. The chain joins TRBV10-2 to TRBJ2-6; possible D gene TRBD2, 5 bases. Germline-derived CDR1 and CDR2 are WSHSY and SAAADI. The CDR3 consists of 13 residues. V was shortened by 11 bases and J by 8 bases, with 16 bases between the two germline ends. CDR3 region: CAGTPPGSNVLTF. The CDR3 DNA is TGCGCCGGCACCCCCCCGGGGTCCAACGTCCTGACTTTC.

This clonotype was detected many times. J is TRBJ2-2 and V is TRBV5-1; 12 bases fit TRBD2. The CDR3 is 17 amino acids. Looked up from germline, CDR1 is SGHRS and CDR2 is YFSETQ. V dropped 1 base and J dropped 3; count of bases not matched to a gene: 4. CDR3 protein: CASSLSSGRADTGELFF. CDR3 in DNA: TGCGCCAGCAGCTTGTCTAGCGGGAGGGCTGACACCGGGGAGCTGTTTTTT.

This chain connects TRBV12-3 or TRBV12-4 to TRBJ1-2; D remains ambiguous. This CDR3 has 14 residues. V was cut by 3 bases and J by 8 bases, with 16 bases left in between. The CDR3 sequence is CASSFKPLWGGYTF. In DNA, the CDR3 is TGTGCCAGCAGTTTCAAACCTCTCTGGGGAGGCTACACCTTC.

This clonotype was detected ten times or more. The rearrangement uses TRBV12-3 or TRBV12-4 and TRBJ1-6; D gene unclear. The CDR3 is 13 residues long. Trimming took 6 bases from V and 9 from J, leaving 12 bases between them. The chain's CDR3 is CASRLSDGSPLHF. The CDR3 DNA is TGTGCCAGCAGACTCTCCGATGGTTCACCCCTCCACTTT.

The gene calls are TRBV19 and TRBJ2-5, with D unresolved. This CDR3 spans 13 amino acids. In germline, CDR1 is LNHDA, CDR2 SQIVND (reference sequence). Trimming took 6 bases from V and 9 from J, leaving 17 bases between them. DNA of the CDR3: TGTGCCAGTAGGAAGACACCCCTATCGTCCCAGTACTTC. It encodes CASRKTPLSSQYF.

The chain recombines TRBV7-8 with TRBJ2-7, with no clear D. The V gene lost 5 bases and the J gene lost 3 bases, with 17 bases spanning the gap. The CDR3 runs 15 residues. The germline gives CDR1 SGHVS, CDR2 FQNEAQ. CDR3 loop: CASSLRTGNYYEQYF. Written as DNA, the CDR3 is TGTGCCAGCAGCCTACGGACCGGAAATTACTACGAGCAGTACTTC.

The sample holds many counts of this clonotype. The V call is TRBV7-9, the J call TRBJ1-3; tentative D call: TRBD1 (5 bases). V lost 2 bases to trimming and J lost 5 bases, with 22 bases between them. The CDR3 totals 18 residues. Germline lookup yields CDR1 SEHNR and CDR2 FQNEAQ (reference sequence). CDR3 amino acids: CASSLSIDSLRSRNTIYF. Here the CDR3 DNA reads TGTGCCAGCAGCTTAAGTATCGACAGCCTCAGGTCGCGAAACACCATATATTTT.

The table lists this clonotype with many counts. The chain is built from TRBV20-1 and TRBJ2-2; D may correspond to TRBD1 or TRBD2 (6 bases each). V dropped 0 bases and J dropped 2 bases, with 13 bases sitting between them. The CDR3 is 16 residues long. Germline V lookup: CDR1 DFQATT, CDR2 SNEGSKA (reference sequence). CDR3 protein: CSARDRGGRNTGELFF. The CDR3 nucleotides are TGCAGTGCTAGAGACCGAGGGGGGCGCAACACCGGGGAGCTGTTTTTT.

The table lists this clonotype with many counts. The J gene is TRBJ1-6, the V gene TRBV20-1; no reliable D call. V lost 1 base and J 10 bases, leaving 14 bases between the germline ends. Germline assignment: CDR1 DFQATT and CDR2 SNEGSKA (reference sequence). This CDR3 contains 14 residues. DNA for the CDR3: TGCAGTGCTAGAGTAACGATGGGGATCTCACCCCTCCACTTT. Encoded protein: CSARVTMGISPLHF.

This clonotype has a handful of counts. This rearrangement joins TRBV7-2 to TRBJ2-5; D is undetermined. V gave up 0 bases and J gave up 1 base, with 12 bases separating them. This CDR3 region has 16 residues. From germline, CDR1 is SGHTA and CDR2 FQGNSA. The CDR3 sequence: CASSLALTTSQETQYF. In DNA form, the CDR3 reads TGTGCCAGCAGCTTAGCCCTGACAACCTCCCAAGAGACCCAGTACTTC.

The chain uses TRBV5-4 and TRBJ1-1; weak D call: TRBD1 (5 bases). CDR1 SGHNT and CDR2 YYREEE come from the germline V gene (reference sequence). V was trimmed by 2 bases and J by 6 bases, leaving 17 bases between them. The CDR3 runs 15 residues. The CDR3 DNA sequence: TGTGCCAGCAGCTTTAAGCGCCAAGGGGCCCCTGAAGCTTTCTTT. Amino acids: CASSFKRQGAPEAFF.

V and J are TRBV24-1 and TRBJ2-3; D is ambiguous. Germline values: CDR1 KGHDR, CDR2 SFDVKD. The CDR3 has 12 residues. Trimming took off 6 bases at V and 3 bases at J, with 6 bases between the two ends. The CDR3 nucleotides are TGTGCCACCAGTTCCACAACAGATACGCAGTATTTT. This translates into CATSSTTDTQYF.

The rearrangement links TRBV5-1 to TRBJ2-7, with D tentatively TRBD2 (6 bases). Deletions cut 3 bases from V and 0 bases from J, with 13 bases between. This CDR3 has 15 amino acids. Per the germline V gene, CDR1 is SGHRS and CDR2 is YFSETQ. In DNA, the CDR3 is TGCGCCAGCAGCTCCCGGGGAGGACCCTCCTACGAGCAGTACTTC. Its protein product is CASSSRGGPSYEQYF.

This clonotype was found a few times. The J gene is TRBJ2-7, the V gene TRBV7-3; 10 positions agree with TRBD2. The germline gives CDR1 SGHTA, CDR2 FQGTGA. Trimming removed 4 bases from V and 4 bases from J; junction bases left unmatched: 7. CDR3 size: 15 residues. Here the CDR3 DNA reads TGTGCCAGCAGCTCTAGCGGGAGAGGTATTTACGAGCAGTACTTC. Residues: CASSSSGRGIYEQYF.

This clonotype appeared many times. The chain uses TRBV5-1 and TRBJ2-7; TRBD1 matches at 8 bases. In germline, CDR1 is SGHRS, CDR2 YFSETQ. The CDR3 length is 15 residues. V shed 4 bases and J 1 base; nucleotides not matched to a gene: 7. The chain's CDR3 is CASSPGQEISYEQYF. CDR3 sequence (DNA): TGCGCCAGCAGCCCGGGACAGGAGATATCCTACGAGCAGTACTTC. Combining the CDR3 with reference TRBV5-1 and TRBJ2-7 gives the whole variable domain KAGVTQTPRYLIKTRGQQVTLSCSPISGHRSVSWYQQTPGQGLQFLFEYFSETQRNKGNFPGRFSGRQFSNSRSEMNVSTLELGDSALYLCASSPGQEISYEQYFGPGTRLTVT.